In its sample, the clone carrying this T cell receptor beta chain was seen a few times. Its antigen is not known. The CDR3 runs to 15 residues. CDR1 and CDR2 from the germline V gene are SNHLY and FYNNEI. V was clipped by 4 bases and J by 5 bases, with 17 bases between them. These data are taken from a study of T cells in Graves' hyperthyroidism and ophthalmopathy. RNA transcripts were the template for amplifying TCR beta CDR3 regions. RT-PCR in the first round (using the HTBI primer set) targeted the TCR CDR3. MiXCR was run by TCRdb on the multiplex PCR reads, yielding one entry per CDR3 protein. The repertoire holds around 760,000 distinct CDR3 sequences, with around a third as singletons. General observations from the study: Ophthalmopathy prediction by the model preceded onset by a median approximately six months. A model of 13 V-J pairs discriminated ophthalmopathy from stable hyperthyroidism.

The receptor was derived from a woman aged 35 to 49 with Graves' hyperthyroidism. The V and J genes are TRBV2 and TRBJ1-1; no reliable D call. Sequences were obtained from blood. CDR3 sequence (DNA): TGTGCCAGCAGTGCCCGGGAAGTCCTGTATACTGAAGCTTTCTTT. It is translated as CASSAREVLYTEAFF.